Listed here are 27 T cell receptor beta chains from one sample, sequenced in a study of shared clonotypes between healthy human individuals. Measured with immunoSEQ multiplex PCR; TCRdb has only the in-frame clones, and not every one. Here the sample spans 2 million to 2.5 million clones, approximately 95% being singletons. The sequencing input was naive CD4+ T cells sorted from blood. The subset was: CD45RA+ positively selected. These receptors all come from a man aged 18 to 35 in good health.

The CDR3 sequence is CASSVDHTGGTEAFF. CDR3 DNA sequence: TGCGCCAGCAGCGTTGACCACACTGGGGGCACTGAAGCTTTCTTT. V usage is TRBV5-1 and J usage is TRBJ1-1, with D possibly TRBD1 on 5 matching bases. Germline assignment: CDR1 SGHRS and CDR2 YFSETQ. Trimming removed 4 bases at V and 4 bases at J, with 17 bases between. The CDR3 totals 15 residues. The full variable domain, with the rest looked up from reference TRBV5-1 and TRBJ1-1, is KAGVTQTPRYLIKTRGQQVTLSCSPISGHRSVSWYQQTPGQGLQFLFEYFSETQRNKGNFPGRFSGRQFSNSRSEMNVSTLELGDSALYLCASSVDHTGGTEAFFGQGTRLTVV.

The chain joins TRBV7-2 to TRBJ2-7; perhaps TRBD2 as D (5 bases). The V end lost 5 bases, the J end lost 4 bases, and 15 bases lay between the germline ends. This CDR3 is 14 amino acids long. The germline V gene has CDR1 SGHTA and CDR2 FQGNSA. The CDR3 DNA follows: TGTGCCAGCAGCCGGGGAGTTACATGGTACGAGCAGTACTTC. Its protein product is CASSRGVTWYEQYF.

The CDR3 bases are TGTGCCAGCAGCACCCTAGCGGGACCCTACGAGCAGTACTTC. Translating gives CASSTLAGPYEQYF. The J gene is TRBJ2-7, the V gene TRBV5-4; TRBD2 agrees at 9 bases. The germline V gene has CDR1 SGHNT and CDR2 YYREEE (reference sequence). Germline trimming cut 4 bases from V and 2 bases from J; bases unmatched to any gene: 4. CDR3 length: 14 amino acids.

The gene calls are TRBV7-9 and TRBJ1-1, with 7 bases fitting TRBD1. Germline loops: CDR1 SEHNR, CDR2 FQNEAQ (reference sequence). The CDR3 length is 15 residues. The V gene end was trimmed by 5 bases and the J gene end by 4 bases; junction bases not matched to a gene: 10. In DNA, the CDR3 is TGTGCCAGCAGCCCCTCTCGACAGGGTGGCACTGAAGCTTTCTTT. Its translation is CASSPSRQGGTEAFF.

The chain recombines TRBV4-1 with TRBJ1-5; D gene uncertain. In germline, CDR1 is MGHRA, CDR2 YSYEKL. The V gene lost 6 bases and the J gene lost 6 bases, with 9 bases spanning the gap. The CDR3 is 12 residues long. Here the CDR3 DNA reads TGCGCCAGCAGTAATGTAGGTCAGCCCCAGCATTTT. Its translation is CASSNVGQPQHF.

The V and J genes are TRBV19 and TRBJ1-2, with unresolved D. The germline V gene encodes CDR1 LNHDA and CDR2 SQIVND (reference sequence). The V gene lost 4 bases and the J gene lost 5 bases, with 5 bases spanning the gap. The CDR3 spans 11 residues. The CDR3: CASSTPYGYTF. The CDR3 DNA is TGTGCCAGTAGTACCCCTTATGGCTACACCTTC.

J is TRBJ2-2 and V is TRBV7-6; D remains unclear. CDR1 is SGHVS, CDR2 FNYEAQ, per germline. V gave up 2 bases and J gave up 6 bases, with 10 bases separating them. This CDR3 has 14 amino acids. The CDR3 reads CASSLNSEAGELFF. The CDR3 bases are TGTGCCAGCAGCTTAAATTCTGAGGCCGGGGAGCTGTTTTTT. Variable domain in full (rest from reference TRBV7-6 and TRBJ2-2): GAGVSQSPRYKVTKRGQDVALRCDPISGHVSLYWYRQALGQGPEFLTYFNYEAQQDKSGLPNDRFSAERPEGSISTLTIQRTEQRDSAMYRCASSLNSEAGELFFGEGSRLTVL.

This clone was counted a single time. This chain joins TRBV6-6 and TRBJ2-7; TRBD1 matches 8 bases. CDR1 MNHNY and CDR2 SVGAGI come from the germline V gene (reference sequence). V was pared by 1 base and J by 0 bases, with 2 bases of the junction left unmatched. The CDR3 is made up of 15 amino acids. This chain's CDR3 is CASSYYQGASYEQYF. The CDR3 nucleotides are TGTGCCAGCAGTTACTATCAGGGGGCCTCCTACGAGCAGTACTTC.

The chain employs TRBV14 and TRBJ1-2; tentative D call: TRBD1 (5 bases). The CDR3 sequence is 13 residues long. Germline CDR1 and CDR2: SGHDN and FVKESK. Trimming pared 1 base from V and 8 bases from J, leaving 11 bases between. The CDR3 sequence: CASSQAGSGGYTF. Written as DNA, the CDR3 is TGTGCCAGCAGCCAAGCAGGGTCGGGCGGCTACACCTTC.

This chain connects TRBV30 to TRBJ2-1, with TRBD1 identical over 10 bases. CDR1 and CDR2 (germline): GTSNPN, SVGIG (reference sequence). The CDR3 runs 13 residues. V was pared by 6 bases and J by 4 bases, with 3 bases of the junction left unmatched. The CDR3 DNA reads TGTGCCTGCCCGGGACAGGGGTACAATGAGCAGTTCTTC. Translated: CACPGQGYNEQFF.

As DNA, the CDR3 is TGTGCCAGCCGCTACGGACTAGGCGAGCAGTACTTC. Protein: CASRYGLGEQYF. The J gene is TRBJ2-7, the V gene TRBV7-9, with 7 bases identical to TRBD2. Trimming at V came to 8 bases and at J to 6 bases, leaving 7 bases not matched to a gene. The germline gives CDR1 SEHNR, CDR2 FQNEAQ (reference sequence). There are 12 residues in the CDR3.

The rearrangement links TRBV6-5 to TRBJ1-5; no reliable D call. In germline, CDR1 is MNHEY, CDR2 SVGAGI. CDR3 length equals 14 residues. The V end lost 5 bases, the J end lost 0 bases, and 8 bases lay between the germline ends. The CDR3 bases are TGTGCCAGCAGTCCTACGGGTAGCAATCAGCCCCAGCATTTT. The encoded protein is CASSPTGSNQPQHF.

Concerning this clone itself: At the DNA level, this CDR3 is encoded by other sequences in the same sample as well. The chain is built from TRBV7-3 and TRBJ2-3; maybe TRBD2 (6 bases). V shed 1 base and J shed 6 bases, with 8 bases lying between them. The CDR3 consists of 13 residues. Looked up from germline, CDR1 is SGHTA and CDR2 is FQGTGA. CDR3 amino acids: CASSLSRGDTQYF. CDR3 bases: TGTGCCAGCAGCTTAAGTCGGGGGGATACGCAGTATTTT.

This clone turned up a few times. The chain combines TRBV12-5 with TRBJ1-5, with 9 bases that match TRBD1. Germline V CDR1 and CDR2: LGHNT, FRNRAP. Losses at the gene ends were 6 bases for V and 4 bases for J; bases not matched to a gene: 7. There are 15 residues in the CDR3. The DNA of the CDR3 is TGTGCTAGTGGCAGAGGGACAGGGTGGAATCAGCCCCAGCATTTT. Its protein product is CASGRGTGWNQPQHF.

The genes are TRBV6-1 and TRBJ1-1; D remains unclear. Germline CDR1 reads MNHNS; CDR2 reads SASEGT. The CDR3 covers 14 residues. The V end lost 8 bases, the J end lost 0 bases, and 13 bases lay between the germline ends. The CDR3: CASSAPSLNTEAFF. CDR3 nucleotides: TGTGCCAGCTCCGCACCGTCCCTGAACACTGAAGCTTTCTTT.

This clone was observed a single time. The chain has TRBV2 and TRBJ1-1; D call uncertain. Trimming removed 3 bases from V and 2 bases from J, with 7 bases in between. The CDR3 covers 13 residues. Germline V gene lookup returns CDR1 SNHLY and CDR2 FYNNEI. DNA of the CDR3: TGTGCCAGCAGTGACGACGGCAACACTGAAGCTTTCTTT. The encoded protein is CASSDDGNTEAFF.

This clone was detected a few times. The rearrangement uses TRBV14 and TRBJ2-1; possibly TRBD2 for D (6 bases). This CDR3 is built from 13 residues. Trimming pared 7 bases from V and 9 bases from J, leaving 16 bases between. Germline CDR1 and CDR2: SGHDN and FVKESK. This chain's CDR3 is CASNSLGTGEQFF. The CDR3 DNA reads TGTGCCAGCAATTCCCTCGGGACTGGTGAGCAGTTCTTC.

The chain recombines TRBV7-2 with TRBJ1-3; TRBD1 aligns across 9 bases. Germline CDR1 SGHTA, CDR2 FQGNSA. The V segment lost 4 bases and the J segment 1 base; nucleotides outside the gene matches: 5. CDR3 length: 16 residues. CDR3 amino acids: CASSSGQGSSGNTIYF. CDR3 nucleotides: TGTGCCAGCAGCTCGGGACAGGGTTCATCTGGAAACACCATATATTTT.

The chain couples TRBV6-5 to TRBJ2-7; D is perhaps TRBD2 (6 bases). CDR3 length: 14 residues. V was trimmed by 5 bases and J by 5 bases, leaving 16 bases between them. Germline loops: CDR1 MNHEY, CDR2 SVGAGI. DNA of the CDR3: TGTGCCAGCAGTGCGGCAGGGAGGTTCAACGAGCAGTACTTC. Amino acids: CASSAAGRFNEQYF.

To note about this clone: Other DNA sequences in this specimen translate into the identical CDR3. The V call is TRBV6-6, the J call TRBJ2-5, with 8 nucleotides matching TRBD1. Unmatched junction bases numbered 4, after V lost 6 bases and J lost 4 bases. This CDR3 region has 13 residues. From germline, CDR1 is MNHNY and CDR2 SVGAGI (reference sequence). CDR3 sequence (DNA): TGTGCCAGCAGCAGAGGACAGGGAGAGACCCAGTACTTC. This translates into CASSRGQGETQYF.

J is TRBJ1-4 and V is TRBV2, with 7 bases matching TRBD1. The CDR3 runs 14 residues. The trim removed 6 bases at V and 8 bases at J, leaving 9 bases unmatched. The germline CDR1 and CDR2 sequences are SNHLY and FYNNEI. As DNA, the CDR3 is TGTGCCAGCAGGCGGACAGGAATGATAGAAAAACTGTTTTTT. Translated, it gives CASRRTGMIEKLFF.

With respect to this clone: Other DNA sequences in the sample encode the same CDR3. The chain links TRBV18 to TRBJ2-2; 7 nucleotides match TRBD2. Germline trimming cut 3 bases from V and 0 bases from J; bases unmatched to any gene: 1. This CDR3 is 15 amino acids long. Germline assignment: CDR1 KGHSH and CDR2 LQKENI. The CDR3 DNA reads as TGTGCCAGCTCACCTAGCGGGTCGAACACCGGGGAGCTGTTTTTT. Amino acids: CASSPSGSNTGELFF.

This sequence joins TRBV9 and TRBJ2-2, with D uncertain. CDR3 size: 14 residues. Trimming took 0 bases from V and 3 from J, leaving 6 bases between them. The V gene's germline CDR1 is SGDLS and CDR2 YYNGEE. As DNA, the CDR3 is TGTGCCAGCAGCGTAGATGGGGACACCGGGGAGCTGTTTTTT. Translating gives CASSVDGDTGELFF.

This chain connects TRBV19 to TRBJ2-3, with D possibly being TRBD1 (6 bases). The V gene lost 4 bases and the J gene lost 2 bases, with 10 bases spanning the gap. From germline, CDR1 is LNHDA and CDR2 SQIVND (reference sequence). CDR3 size: 14 residues. The CDR3 DNA reads TGTGCCAGTAGTAGTTGGACAGCCACAGATACGCAGTATTTT. Translating gives CASSSWTATDTQYF.

The chain links TRBV28 to TRBJ2-3; D may match TRBD1 or TRBD2 (5 bases each). Trimming took off 6 bases at V and 2 bases at J, with 15 bases between the two ends. The CDR3 runs 15 residues. Germline V gene lookup returns CDR1 MDHEN and CDR2 SYDVKM. The CDR3: CASSQGPYFTDTQYF. The CDR3 bases are TGTGCCAGCAGCCAGGGACCTTACTTCACAGATACGCAGTATTTT.

This chain connects TRBV7-6 to TRBJ2-2, with a tentative D call TRBD1 (5 bases). V shed 5 bases and J shed 1 base, with 11 bases lying between them. Germline V gene lookup returns CDR1 SGHVS and CDR2 FNYEAQ. The CDR3 loop spans 15 amino acids. This chain's CDR3 is CASSQTELNTGELFF. The CDR3 region has the DNA TGTGCCAGCAGCCAGACAGAATTGAACACCGGGGAGCTGTTTTTT.

The chain is built from TRBV18 and TRBJ2-7, with D possibly TRBD2 on 6 matching bases. The germline V and J ends were trimmed by 0 bases and 1 base, with 25 bases remaining between them. There are 20 residues in the CDR3. Germline CDR1 is KGHSH and CDR2 is LQKENI. The CDR3 loop reads CASSPPGAAAGSSYSYEQYF. As DNA, the CDR3 is TGTGCCAGCTCACCACCCGGGGCGGCCGCGGGGTCTAGTTATTCCTACGAGCAGTACTTC.